These T cell receptor beta chains were read from a single sample in a study of blood T cells in healthy people across ages. TCRdb analysed the 5' RACE reads with MiXCR anew, one entry per CDR3 protein. The sample carries 800,000 or so distinct CDR3 sequences, approximately 25% recorded once. Separately, the same data were catalogued under a study of T cells of mothers and their children.

The sequenced material came from blood. These receptors originate from a boy aged 5-17 years in good health. Each CDR3 is given with its conserved first and last residue. The D gene is left open where the match is weak. Only part of the rows carry a size: once, few, many, or a class if the clone is expanded.

d_gene,j_gene,abundance,v_gene,CDR3aa,CDR3nt
.,TRBJ1-1,few,TRBV20-1,CSAAGGTTEAFF,TGCAGTGCGGCCGGGGGGACAACTGAAGCTTTCTTT
.,TRBJ2-5,.,TRBV2,CASSETRLQETQYF,TGTGCCAGCAGTGAAACGCGACTGCAAGAGACCCAGTACTTC
.,TRBJ2-7,few,TRBV24-1,CATSEGGSYEQYF,TGTGCCACCAGTGAAGGGGGGTCCTACGAGCAGTACTTC
.,TRBJ2-7,few,TRBV27,CASSPKPLTGTSYEQYF,TGTGCCAGCAGTCCTAAACCACTGACAGGCACATCCTACGAGCAGTACTTC
.,TRBJ1-1,.,TRBV29-1,CSVAAKENTEAFF,TGCAGCGTTGCTGCCAAGGAGAACACTGAAGCTTTCTTT
TRBD1,TRBJ1-2,few,TRBV29-1,CSGQGASNYGYTF,TGCAGCGGCCAGGGGGCATCTAACTATGGCTACACCTTC
.,TRBJ2-5,.,TRBV4-3,CASSQDPRGKETQYF,TGCGCCAGCAGCCAAGATCCTCGAGGCAAAGAGACCCAGTACTTC
.,TRBJ1-4,.,TRBV20-1,CSARRGGGEKLFF,TGCAGTGCCAGAAGAGGGGGAGGGGAAAAACTGTTTTTT
.,TRBJ1-4,few,TRBV4-3,CASSPTIHRVEKLFF,TGCGCCAGCAGCCCAACTATACATAGAGTTGAAAAACTGTTTTTT
.,TRBJ1-4,few,TRBV27,CASSFKSWGKLFF,TGTGCCAGCAGTTTCAAGTCTTGGGGAAAACTGTTTTTT
.,TRBJ2-1,.,TRBV20-1,CSAGRTEYNEQFF,TGCAGTGCTGGCAGGACGGAGTACAATGAGCAGTTCTTC
.,TRBJ1-2,.,TRBV20-1,CSTPGTHYTF,TGCAGTACCCCGGGAACTCACTACACCTTC
TRBD1,TRBJ2-3,few,TRBV29-1,CSVAVSDRGQTDTQYF,TGCAGCGTCGCCGTTTCGGACAGGGGGCAGACAGATACGCAGTATTTT
TRBD1,TRBJ1-4,.,TRBV5-1,CASKQGTNEKLFF,TGCGCCAGCAAACAGGGGACGAATGAAAAACTGTTTTTT
.,TRBJ1-1,.,TRBV5-1,CASSTLPVNRDTEAFF,TGCGCCAGCAGCACACTCCCGGTTAACAGGGACACTGAAGCTTTCTTT
.,TRBJ2-2,.,TRBV4-3,CASSRKGLNTGELFF,TGCGCCAGCAGCCGGAAGGGACTGAACACCGGGGAGCTGTTTTTT
.,TRBJ2-1,.,TRBV27,CASSLASISEQFF,TGTGCCAGCAGTCTCGCTAGTATTTCCGAGCAGTTCTTC
TRBD2,TRBJ2-1,few,TRBV20-1,CSAGTSGGAGEQFF,TGCAGTGCTGGCACTAGCGGGGGGGCCGGTGAGCAGTTCTTC
TRBD1,TRBJ2-2,few,TRBV20-1,CSARSPRQGVGTGELFF,TGCAGTGCTAGAAGCCCCCGACAGGGGGTAGGCACCGGGGAGCTGTTTTTT
.,TRBJ2-3,.,TRBV20-1,CSCRTDTQYF,TGCAGTTGCCGCACAGATACGCAGTATTTT
.,TRBJ2-1,.,TRBV28,CASSLPNWVNEQFF,TGTGCCAGCAGTTTACCGAATTGGGTAAATGAGCAGTTCTTC
.,TRBJ2-5,.,TRBV28,CASSFVNQETQYF,TGTGCCAGCAGTTTCGTGAACCAAGAGACCCAGTACTTC
.,TRBJ2-5,.,TRBV27,CASRRGDETQYF,TGTGCCAGCAGGAGGGGGGATGAGACCCAGTACTTC
.,TRBJ2-7,few,TRBV27,CASSGRVGTSYEQYF,TGTGCCAGCAGTGGGCGGGTGGGGACCTCCTACGAGCAGTACTTC
.,TRBJ2-1,once,TRBV9,CASSDGDEQFF,TGTGCCAGCAGCGACGGGGATGAGCAGTTCTTC
TRBD2,TRBJ2-1,few,TRBV7-9,CASSLAAGPNNEQFF,TGTGCCAGCAGCTTAGCAGCGGGACCCAACAATGAGCAGTTCTTC
TRBD2,TRBJ2-5,few,TRBV7-2,CASSLSSGGYQETQYF,TGTGCCAGCAGCTTATCAAGCGGGGGGTATCAAGAGACCCAGTACTTC
TRBD2,TRBJ2-5,few,TRBV7-2,CASSLSGGEKTQYF,TGTGCCAGCAGCTTAAGCGGGGGGGAAAAGACCCAGTACTTC
.,TRBJ1-2,.,TRBV6-1,CASSVLYGYTF,TGTGCCAGCAGTGTTCTCTATGGCTACACCTTC
.,TRBJ2-5,few,TRBV7-8,CASSSEGGQIKTQYF,TGTGCCAGCAGCTCTGAGGGGGGACAGATAAAGACCCAGTACTTC
.,TRBJ2-3,.,TRBV18,CASSDGPTDTQYF,TGTGCCAGCTCAGACGGACCGACGGACACGCAGTATTTT
TRBD1,TRBJ1-2,.,TRBV12-3/TRBV12-4,CASSLARDRGRLGYTF,TGTGCCAGCAGTTTAGCGAGAGACAGGGGGCGACTCGGCTACACCTTC
.,TRBJ2-7,.,TRBV12-3/TRBV12-4,CASTPSLSYEQYF,TGTGCCAGCACCCCCTCGCTTTCCTACGAGCAGTACTTC
.,TRBJ2-7,few,TRBV28,CASSTGRLSSYEQYF,TGTGCCAGCAGTACGGGACGTCTAAGCTCCTACGAGCAGTACTTC
TRBD2,TRBJ2-1,.,TRBV30,CASRSGGAPYEQFF,TGTGCCAGCCGTAGCGGGGGGGCCCCATATGAGCAGTTCTTC
.,TRBJ2-2,many,TRBV9,CASSQYTGELFF,TGTGCCAGCAGCCAGTACACCGGGGAGCTGTTTTTT
.,TRBJ1-1,.,TRBV6-5,CASSYYGDYEAFF,TGTGCCAGCAGTTACTATGGGGACTATGAAGCTTTCTTT
TRBD2,TRBJ2-2,.,TRBV2,CASSEMREAGELFF,TGTGCCAGCAGTGAGATGCGGGAGGCCGGGGAGCTGTTTTTT
TRBD1,TRBJ2-3,many,TRBV29-1,CSVEGTGTSTDTQYF,TGCAGCGTTGAAGGGACAGGGACTAGCACAGATACGCAGTATTTT
.,TRBJ2-7,few,TRBV6-2/TRBV6-3,CATEQGSYEQYF,TGTGCCACCGAGCAGGGTTCCTACGAGCAGTACTTC
TRBD2,TRBJ2-2,.,TRBV11-2,CASSLDQRESSLRWSPGELFF,TGTGCCAGCAGCTTAGACCAGCGGGAGTCCTCTCTTCGCTGGTCCCCCGGGGAGCTGTTTTTT
.,TRBJ2-5,.,TRBV29-1,CSVDRGGKETQYF,TGCAGCGTTGATAGAGGCGGAAAAGAGACCCAGTACTTC
.,TRBJ2-3,few,TRBV9,CASSRGVMVTDTQYF,TGTGCCAGCAGCCGAGGCGTCATGGTCACAGATACGCAGTATTTT
TRBD1,TRBJ2-7,few,TRBV20-1,CSARRGQALYEQYF,TGCAGTGCTAGAAGGGGACAGGCGCTATACGAGCAGTACTTC
TRBD1,TRBJ2-5,.,TRBV6-5,CASSPRGRDGETQYF,TGTGCCAGCAGCCCCAGGGGGCGCGATGGGGAGACCCAGTACTTC
.,TRBJ1-3,.,TRBV28,CASSLLPASGNTIYF,TGTGCCAGCAGTTTATTACCCGCTTCGGGAAACACCATATATTTT
.,TRBJ1-1,few,TRBV10-3,CAIRVGMNTEAFF,TGTGCCATCAGGGTTGGGATGAACACTGAAGCTTTCTTT
.,TRBJ2-4,.,TRBV29-1,CSAVTGPDNIQYF,TGCAGCGCCGTTACGGGCCCTGATAACATTCAGTACTTC
.,TRBJ2-1,few,TRBV28,CASRRSYVSYEQFF,TGTGCCAGCAGACGGAGCTATGTATCCTATGAGCAGTTCTTC
.,TRBJ1-2,few,TRBV12-3/TRBV12-4,CASSLYGTSLVGYTF,TGTGCCAGCAGTTTATACGGGACCTCTTTAGTGGGCTACACCTTC
.,TRBJ1-6,.,TRBV12-5,CASGLSGPGLNPPLHF,TGTGCTAGTGGACTCTCGGGACCGGGCCTAAATCCACCCCTCCACTTT
TRBD1,TRBJ2-1,once,TRBV11-1,CASSLGTGVLNNEQFF,TGTGCCAGCAGCTTAGGGACAGGGGTTTTGAACAATGAGCAGTTCTTC
TRBD1,TRBJ1-6,.,TRBV6-2/TRBV6-3,CASSAWTGASYNSPLHF,TGTGCCAGCAGCGCCTGGACAGGGGCTTCATATAATTCACCCCTCCACTTT
.,TRBJ2-3,.,TRBV15,CATSRRSAQDTQYF,TGTGCCACCAGCAGGCGGAGCGCCCAGGATACGCAGTATTTT
.,TRBJ2-7,few,TRBV27,CASSALLGRSYEQYF,TGTGCCAGCAGCGCTTTGCTTGGGAGGTCCTACGAGCAGTACTTC
.,TRBJ2-7,few,TRBV6-1,CASSDSAGYEQYF,TGTGCCAGCAGTGACTCGGCAGGCTACGAGCAGTACTTC
TRBD1,TRBJ1-2,.,TRBV20-1,CSAEGQGLGGYTF,TGCAGTGCTGAAGGACAGGGTTTAGGTGGCTACACCTTC
.,TRBJ2-3,.,TRBV2,CASSDSGPQRITDTQYF,TGTGCCAGCAGTGACTCGGGACCCCAAAGGATCACAGATACGCAGTATTTT
.,TRBJ2-7,.,TRBV5-8,CASSLSVRALLSYEQYF,TGTGCCAGCAGCTTGTCAGTCCGGGCTCTACTTTCCTACGAGCAGTACTTC
.,TRBJ2-7,few,TRBV7-7,CASSPGPTYLYEQYF,TGTGCTAGCAGCCCGGGCCCCACCTACCTCTACGAGCAGTACTTC